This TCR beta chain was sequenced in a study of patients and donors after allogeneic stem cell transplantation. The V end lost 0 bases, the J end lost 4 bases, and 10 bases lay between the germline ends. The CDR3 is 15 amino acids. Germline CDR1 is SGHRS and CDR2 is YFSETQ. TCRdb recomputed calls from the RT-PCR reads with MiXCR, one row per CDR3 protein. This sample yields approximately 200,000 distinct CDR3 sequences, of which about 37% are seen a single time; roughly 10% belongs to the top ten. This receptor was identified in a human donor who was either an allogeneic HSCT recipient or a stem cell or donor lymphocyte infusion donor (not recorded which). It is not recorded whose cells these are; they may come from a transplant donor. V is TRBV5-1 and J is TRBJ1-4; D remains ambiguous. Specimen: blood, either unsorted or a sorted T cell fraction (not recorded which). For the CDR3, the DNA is TGCGCCAGCAGCTTGGTACCGGGCCATAATGAAAAACTGTTTTTT. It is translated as CASSLVPGHNEKLFF.